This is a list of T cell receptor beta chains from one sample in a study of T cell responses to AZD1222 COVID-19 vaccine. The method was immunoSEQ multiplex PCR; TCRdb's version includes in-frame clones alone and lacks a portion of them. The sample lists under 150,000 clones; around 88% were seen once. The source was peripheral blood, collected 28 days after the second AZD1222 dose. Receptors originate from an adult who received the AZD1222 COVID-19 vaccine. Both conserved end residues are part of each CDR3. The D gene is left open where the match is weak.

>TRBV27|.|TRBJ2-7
CASRLPGRNEQYF
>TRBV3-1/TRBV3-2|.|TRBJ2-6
CASSPSGVGANVLTF
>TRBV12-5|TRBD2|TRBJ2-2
CASDRWGRANTGELFF
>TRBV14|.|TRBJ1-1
CASSLRGGGTEAFF
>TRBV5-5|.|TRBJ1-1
CASSFGQLNTEAFF
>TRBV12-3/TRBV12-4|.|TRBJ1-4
CASSFWGDEKLFF
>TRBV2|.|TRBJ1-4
CASRGQGLREKLFF
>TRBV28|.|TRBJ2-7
CASSWGAGKYEQYF
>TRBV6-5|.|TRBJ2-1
CASSLVMYEQFF
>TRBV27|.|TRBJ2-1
CASRQGLVAEQFF
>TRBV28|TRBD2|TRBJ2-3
CASSQLAGATDTQYF
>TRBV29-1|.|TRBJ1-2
CSVEEMENYGYTF
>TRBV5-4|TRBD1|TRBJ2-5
CASSTTGVETQYF
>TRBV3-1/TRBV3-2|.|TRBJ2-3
CASSQGLLLGDTQYF
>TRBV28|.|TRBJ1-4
CASSPTPQATNEKLFF
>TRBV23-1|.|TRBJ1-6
CASSQPHVPSSYNSPLHF
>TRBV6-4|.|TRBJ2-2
CASSTTHTGELFF
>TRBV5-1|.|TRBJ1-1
CASSLEEGVNTEAFF
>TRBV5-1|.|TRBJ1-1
CASSIVGMNTEAFF
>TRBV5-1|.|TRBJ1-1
CASSLARSEAFF
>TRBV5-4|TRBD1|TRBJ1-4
CASSLQTGGNEKLFF
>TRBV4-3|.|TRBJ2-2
CASSQDLEDSVFMNTGELFF
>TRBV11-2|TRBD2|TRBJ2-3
CASSFLGLADTDTQYF
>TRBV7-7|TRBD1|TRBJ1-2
CASSFPDRDAYGYTF
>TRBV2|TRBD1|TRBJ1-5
CASRDGGQGAGQPQHF
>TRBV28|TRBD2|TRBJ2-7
CASSAGTSGVYEQYF
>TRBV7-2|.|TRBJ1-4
CASSLGPSGSNEKLFF
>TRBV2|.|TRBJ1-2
CASSEGGRGYGYTF
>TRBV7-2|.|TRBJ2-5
CASSPGGGVGKTQYF
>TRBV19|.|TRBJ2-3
CASSIVGTDTQYF
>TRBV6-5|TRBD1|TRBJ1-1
CASRRTGTVNTEAFF
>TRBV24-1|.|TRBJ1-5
CAPPPPNSNQPQHF
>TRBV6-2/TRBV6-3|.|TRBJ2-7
CASSYSRDTHSYEQYF
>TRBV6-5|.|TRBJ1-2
CASRRTPGGYTF
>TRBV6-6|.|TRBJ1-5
CASSRQGSNQPQHF
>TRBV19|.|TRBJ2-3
CASSISRDTQYF
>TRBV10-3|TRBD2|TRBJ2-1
CAISESLASGGYNEQFF
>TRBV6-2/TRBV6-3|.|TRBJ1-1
CASSNPTDPNTEAFF
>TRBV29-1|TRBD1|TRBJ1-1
CSADRGLNTEAFF
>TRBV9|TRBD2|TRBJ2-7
CASSFGLAGGQEQYF
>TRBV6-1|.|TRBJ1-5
CASSEFSREVYSNQPQHF
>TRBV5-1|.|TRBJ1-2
CASSFSNRNYGYTF
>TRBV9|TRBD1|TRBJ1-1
CASSPRDRDWTEAFF
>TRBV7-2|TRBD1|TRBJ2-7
CASSLDWPDRSSFRYEQYF
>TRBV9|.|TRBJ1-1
CASSVGWNTEAFF
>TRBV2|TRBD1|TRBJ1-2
CASRKGQESYGYTF
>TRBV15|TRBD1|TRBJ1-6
CATRFGTGVNSPLHF
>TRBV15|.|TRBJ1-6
CATSTGGREPLHF
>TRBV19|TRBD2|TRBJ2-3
CASSIDLSSGGDTQYF
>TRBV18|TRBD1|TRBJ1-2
CASSPGQGNGYTF
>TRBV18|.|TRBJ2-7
CASSPEGIPYEQYF
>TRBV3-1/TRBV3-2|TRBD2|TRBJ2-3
CASSPDIAGGFADTQYF
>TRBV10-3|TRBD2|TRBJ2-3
CAIRTSGGAVTDTQYF
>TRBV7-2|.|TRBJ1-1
CASSFQGLNTEAFF
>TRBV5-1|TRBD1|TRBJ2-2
CASSLDRGGTGELFF
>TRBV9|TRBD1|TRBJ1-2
CASSVEGQGAYGYTF
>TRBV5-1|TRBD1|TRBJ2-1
CASSGGQGALSGEQFF